A single sample is the source of the 26 T cell receptor beta chains below, sequenced in a study of T cell responses to AZD1222 COVID-19 vaccine. TCRdb's table, derived via immunoSEQ multiplex PCR, lists solely in-frame clones and lacks some. The repertoire has roughly 180,000 clones, about nine tenths of them found once; the top ten carry 2.5% to 3%. The sequences come from peripheral blood, collected on day 0 of MenACWY control vaccination. The receptors here all came from an adult in good health.

This chain uses TRBV18 with TRBJ2-7; 8 positions match TRBD1. Germline CDR1 reads KGHSH; CDR2 reads LQKENI. This CDR3 has 13 amino acids. J gave up 6 bases and V 3 bases, and 4 bases lay outside the gene matches. The CDR3 loop reads CASSPMDRAEQYF. The CDR3 DNA reads TGTGCCAGCTCACCGATGGACAGGGCCGAGCAGTACTTC.

This chain connects TRBV5-4 to TRBJ2-2; perhaps TRBD2 as D (5 bases). CDR1 is SGHNT and CDR2 is YYREEE in the germline V gene (reference sequence). This CDR3 comprises 15 residues. The V end lost 4 bases, the J end lost 6 bases, and 16 bases lay between the germline ends. The CDR3 coding sequence is TGTGCCAGCAGCATAAACGGGATCCTCGCCGGGGAGCTGTTTTTT. Its protein is CASSINGILAGELFF. Filled out from reference TRBV5-4 and TRBJ2-2, the complete variable domain reads ETGVTQSPTHLIKTRGQQVTLRCSSQSGHNTVSWYQQALGQGPQFIFQYYREEENGRGNFPPRFSGLQFPNYSSELNVNALELDDSALYLCASSINGILAGELFFGEGSRLTVL.

This chain links TRBV28 with TRBJ1-5, with D possibly matching TRBD1 (5 bases). Trimming left V 5 bases short and J 2 bases short, with 19 bases between. Germline CDR1 is MDHEN and CDR2 is SYDVKM. CDR3 length: 17 residues. In DNA form, the CDR3 reads TGTGCCAGCAGTGTGGACATTCGTTCCAGTGGCAATCAGCCCCAGCATTTT. Residues: CASSVDIRSSGNQPQHF.

The CDR3 DNA follows: TGTGCCAGCAGCCCAAATAGCGGGAGCTTTCCCACAGATACGCAGTATTTT. Translation gives CASSPNSGSFPTDTQYF. The V call is TRBV5-6, the J call TRBJ2-3, with TRBD2 matching over 9 bases. The CDR3 length is 17 residues. Germline lookup yields CDR1 SGHDT and CDR2 YYEEEE. V dropped 4 bases and J dropped 2; count of bases not matched to a gene: 11.

The J gene is TRBJ2-7, the V gene TRBV7-3, with D unclear. Trimming cost V 5 bases and J 4 bases, with 9 bases left between them. CDR1 and CDR2 from the germline V gene are SGHTA and FQGTGA. This CDR3 is built from 12 residues. The DNA of the CDR3 is TGTGCCAGCAGCATGGACGGGTACGAGCAGTACTTC. Translated, it gives CASSMDGYEQYF.

The chain links TRBV5-1 to TRBJ2-5, with 10 bases matching TRBD2. J was trimmed by 5 bases and V by 0 bases; bases with no gene match: 7. Germline-derived CDR1 and CDR2 are SGHRS and YFSETQ. CDR3 size: 16 residues. In DNA form, the CDR3 reads TGCGCCAGCAGCTTGGCCGCTAGCGGGAGTCGTGAGACCCAGTACTTC. This gives the protein CASSLAASGSRETQYF.

The rearrangement links TRBV28 to TRBJ2-2; a weak D match, TRBD1 (5 bases). The V gene's germline CDR1 is MDHEN and CDR2 SYDVKM. V gave up 2 bases and J gave up 4 bases, with 8 bases separating them. The CDR3 extends over 14 amino acids. The CDR3 loop reads CASSLRQFTGELFF. CDR3 sequence (DNA): TGTGCCAGCAGTTTACGACAGTTCACCGGGGAGCTGTTTTTT.

The chain uses TRBV5-1 and TRBJ2-1, with 11 bases aligning to TRBD2. The germline CDR1 and CDR2 sequences are SGHRS and YFSETQ. The CDR3 extends over 18 amino acids. The trim removed 0 bases at V and 0 bases at J, leaving 5 bases unmatched. CDR3 loop: CASSLAPLAGGSYNEQFF. In DNA form, the CDR3 reads TGCGCCAGCAGCTTGGCCCCGCTAGCGGGGGGCTCCTACAATGAGCAGTTCTTC.

The genes are TRBV6-5 and TRBJ2-2; 9 nucleotides agree with TRBD2. After removal of 4 bases from V and 3 bases from J, the junction contained 6 bases not matched to a gene. CDR1 is MNHEY, CDR2 SVGAGI, per germline. The CDR3 is 16 residues long. The CDR3 DNA sequence: TGTGCCAGCAGTTTAATAGCGGGGGTTCACACCGGGGAGCTGTTTTTT. This sequence encodes CASSLIAGVHTGELFF.

This clone appeared a single time. The chain recombines TRBV19 with TRBJ1-2; no clear D. Germline loops: CDR1 LNHDA, CDR2 SQIVND (reference sequence). This CDR3 is built from 13 residues. V was shortened by 3 bases and J by 0 bases, with 5 bases between the two germline ends. The CDR3: CASSIGANYGYTF. The CDR3, as DNA: TGTGCCAGTAGTATTGGGGCTAACTATGGCTACACCTTC.

The rearrangement links TRBV19 to TRBJ1-6; D might be TRBD1 (6 bases). Looked up from germline, CDR1 is LNHDA and CDR2 is SQIVND (reference sequence). Trimming took off 0 bases at V and 7 bases at J, with 10 bases between the two ends. The CDR3 is made up of 15 amino acids. The CDR3 bases are TGTGCCAGTAGTATAGACGCAGGGGCGAATTCACCCCTCCACTTT. This encodes CASSIDAGANSPLHF.

This chain links TRBV7-9 with TRBJ1-1; D uncertain. Germline CDR1 is SEHNR and CDR2 is FQNEAQ (reference sequence). This CDR3 region has 14 residues. V was shortened by 6 bases and J by 2 bases, with 13 bases between the two germline ends. Here the CDR3 reads CASSRQEINTEAFF. DNA of the CDR3: TGTGCCAGCAGTCGGCAGGAGATAAACACTGAAGCTTTCTTT.

This sequence joins TRBV18 and TRBJ1-2; tentative D call: TRBD1 (6 bases). This CDR3 spans 16 amino acids. The germline V gene encodes CDR1 KGHSH and CDR2 LQKENI. Trimming took 0 bases from V and 3 from J, leaving 14 bases between them. The CDR3 nucleotides read TGTGCCAGCTCACCACCCAACAGCAGGGGTTACTATGGCTACACCTTC. Translated, it gives CASSPPNSRGYYGYTF.

With regard to this clone: One end of the junction is discordant with germline, which a read error may explain. The V call is TRBV27, the J call TRBJ2-3, with a weak D call TRBD2 (5 bases). CDR1 is MNHEY and CDR2 is SMNVEV in the germline V gene (reference sequence). CDR3 length: 14 residues. CDR3 sequence: CASSLWASTDTQYF. CDR3 in DNA: TGTGCCAGCAGTTTATGGGCTAGCACGGATACGCAGTATTTT.

This sequence joins TRBV11-3 and TRBJ2-7; D possibly corresponds to TRBD1 (6 bases). Trimming took off 3 bases at V and 5 bases at J, with 11 bases between the two ends. Germline V gives CDR1 SGHNT, CDR2 YENEEA. The CDR3 length is 13 residues. The CDR3: CASSFSGDDEQYF. The CDR3, as DNA: TGTGCCAGCAGCTTTTCAGGGGATGACGAGCAGTACTTC. Full variable domain (rest looked up from reference TRBV11-3 and TRBJ2-7): EAGVVQSPRYKIIEKKQPVAFWCNPISGHNTLYWYLQNLGQGPELLIRYENEEAVDDSQLPKDRFSAERLKGVDSTLKIQPAELGDSAVYLCASSFSGDDEQYFGPGTRLTVT.

This rearrangement joins TRBV28 to TRBJ2-1, with D tentatively TRBD2 (6 bases). The length of the CDR3 is 14 residues. Germline values: CDR1 MDHEN, CDR2 SYDVKM. The V gene lost 11 bases and the J gene lost 8 bases, with 22 bases spanning the gap. The chain's CDR3 is CASSSGTPGDEQFF. The CDR3 DNA reads TGTGCCTCTTCTTCCGGGACTCCCGGCGATGAGCAGTTCTTC.

This clone was counted only a few times. For the CDR3, the DNA is TGTGCCAGCAGCCTTCTTGACAGGACAAATGAAAAACTGTTTTTT. It is translated as CASSLLDRTNEKLFF. The chain joins TRBV28 to TRBJ1-4; TRBD1 might be the D (6 bases). Trimming shortened V by 6 bases and J by 5 bases, and 16 bases separated the two germline ends. The V gene's germline CDR1 is MDHEN and CDR2 SYDVKM. The CDR3 covers 15 residues. Supplemented by reference TRBV28 and TRBJ1-4, the full variable domain reads DVKVTQSSRYLVKRTGEKVFLECVQDMDHENMFWYRQDPGLGLRLIYFSYDVKMKEKGDIPEGYSVSREKKERFSLILESASTNQTSMYLCASSLLDRTNEKLFFGSGTQLSVL.

This clone appeared a single time. The CDR3 here is CASSLSGGQGSHTEAFF. DNA of the CDR3: TGTGCCAGCAGTTTATCAGGGGGTCAGGGGAGCCACACTGAAGCTTTCTTT. The chain couples TRBV27 to TRBJ1-1; the D gene is possibly TRBD1 (6 bases). V lost 0 bases and J 3 bases, leaving 17 bases between the germline ends. Germline CDR1 is MNHEY and CDR2 is SMNVEV (reference sequence). The CDR3 contains 17 residues.

Remarks on this clone: Different DNA sequences within this sample yield the same CDR3. This chain links TRBV19 with TRBJ2-1; D is ambiguous. The CDR3 is 12 amino acids. Germline CDR1 reads LNHDA; CDR2 reads SQIVND (reference sequence). V was clipped by 5 bases and J by 4 bases, with 6 bases between them. CDR3 coding DNA: TGTGCCAGTAGTCCCAGTTACAATGAGCAGTTCTTC. Its protein is CASSPSYNEQFF.

The V call is TRBV19, the J call TRBJ1-3; no clear D. CDR3 length: 14 amino acids. V was pared by 2 bases and J by 0 bases, with 5 bases between. Germline CDR1 and CDR2: LNHDA and SQIVND (reference sequence). CDR3: CASSIRGSGNTIYF. The CDR3 DNA reads as TGTGCCAGTAGTATACGGGGCTCTGGAAACACCATATATTTT.

The chain employs TRBV28 and TRBJ2-1, with TRBD2 matching over 8 bases. V gave up 2 bases and J gave up 4 bases; unmatched junction bases: 10. CDR3 length: 17 amino acids. In germline, CDR1 is MDHEN, CDR2 SYDVKM. CDR3 in amino acids: CASSLGASGPIYNEQFF. Here the CDR3 DNA reads TGTGCCAGCAGTTTAGGGGCTAGCGGGCCAATATACAATGAGCAGTTCTTC.

V usage is TRBV7-2 and J usage is TRBJ2-7, with 10 bases matching TRBD1. The CDR3 is 16 residues long. Losses at the gene ends were 5 bases for V and 4 bases for J; bases not matched to a gene: 11. Germline CDR1 is SGHTA and CDR2 is FQGNSA. The CDR3 sequence: CASSPTWGQGSYEQYF. The CDR3 DNA follows: TGTGCCAGCAGCCCGACTTGGGGACAGGGGTCGTACGAGCAGTACTTC.

The chain is built from TRBV6-5 and TRBJ2-2; unclear D gene. Trimming left V 0 bases short and J 1 base short, with 3 bases between. The CDR3 contains 14 residues. Germline loops: CDR1 MNHEY, CDR2 SVGAGI. The CDR3 coding sequence is TGTGCCAGCAGTTACTCCCAGAACACCGGGGAGCTGTTTTTT. It is translated as CASSYSQNTGELFF.

The count of this clone is one. The rearrangement joins TRBV29-1 to TRBJ2-2, with 8 bases identical to TRBD1. This CDR3 has 14 amino acids. Germline V gives CDR1 SQVTM, CDR2 ANQGSEA. The V segment lost 4 bases and the J segment 2 bases; nucleotides outside the gene matches: 3. Here the CDR3 reads CSVGTGSNTGELFF. The CDR3, as DNA: TGCAGCGTTGGGACAGGGTCTAACACCGGGGAGCTGTTTTTT.

This clone was seen once. The chain employs TRBV18 and TRBJ1-2, with TRBD1 matching 8 bases. CDR3 size: 21 residues. The germline CDR1 and CDR2 sequences are KGHSH and LQKENI. With V trimmed by 1 base and J by 4 bases, 23 bases remained unmatched. CDR3 region: CASSPRYKKWTGIPEPYGYTF. The CDR3 DNA is TGTGCCAGCTCACCACGATACAAAAAATGGACAGGGATCCCAGAACCCTATGGCTACACCTTC.

This clone has only one observation. The sample has other DNA sequences that encode this CDR3 too. The rearrangement uses TRBV28 and TRBJ2-7; no definite D call. The V gene lost 6 bases and the J gene lost 2 bases, with 11 bases spanning the gap. CDR1 and CDR2 from the germline V gene are MDHEN and SYDVKM. The CDR3 length is 13 residues. The CDR3 DNA follows: TGTGCCAGCAGCCCCGGTGGAACCTACGAGCAGTACTTC. Amino acid sequence: CASSPGGTYEQYF.